The subject of this entry is one T cell receptor beta chain. The antigen remains undetermined. The PCR employed 60 Vbeta primers together with 13 Jbeta primers. Only in-frame clones appear in the TCRdb table, and some are missing; sequencing was by immunoSEQ multiplex PCR. This repertoire includes some 82,000 clones. The source of the sample is a study of cytomegalovirus exposure and HLA in healthy donors. Healthy individuals who donated bone marrow served as the donors. With 2 bases clipped from V and 4 bases from J, the junction kept 7 bases outside the gene matches. This CDR3 contains 16 residues. Per germline, CDR1 PRHDT and CDR2 FYEKMQ (reference sequence). General study results and limits: A later analysis linked a missense variant in DCLRE1C to the trimming of TCR beta V and J genes. Some highly shared sequence variants likely arose as a pipeline artifact. Cytomegalovirus status, reportedly, was diagnosed with high specificity and sensitivity by the classifier.

The chain has TRBV13 and TRBJ1-1, with 10 bases identical to TRBD1. The sequenced material came from PBMCs. This sequence originates from a woman in her 30s in good health and CMV-seronegative. The CDR3 coding sequence is TGTGCCAGCAGCTTACGACAGGGGGCTAGTAGCACTGAAGCTTTCTTT. This encodes CASSLRQGASSTEAFF.